The clone carrying this T cell receptor (beta chain) was counted at least ten times. Its antigen is unidentified. This specimen belongs to a study of regulatory T cells in long-lasting Graves disease. Regarding the study as a whole: Newly diagnosed Graves' patients had higher TCR diversity than persistent ones.

Time point in this sample: newly diagnosed GD, antithyroid drugs for less than 3 months. The authors made the TCR library using RNA they extracted from PBMCs. Building the TCR beta libraries relied on iRepertoire HTBI primers, and CDR3 regions underwent Arm-PCR. Source study methods: The study identified about 60 TRBV and 13 to 15 TRBJ segments across samples. One entry per CDR3 protein results from TCRdb running MiXCR on the multiplex PCR reads. In this record, the V and J calls reflect TCRdb's handling and not the investigators' own analysis. The sample lists hundreds of thousands of distinct CDR3 sequences, 16% occurring once. J lost 6 bases, V lost 4 bases, and 4 bases had no gene match. Germline-derived CDR1 and CDR2 are MNHEY and SVGAGI. The CDR3 totals 14 residues. A further study also used this sample, focusing on T cells in Graves' hyperthyroidism and ophthalmopathy. This second study says: A 13 V-J signature model discriminated ophthalmopathy versus stable hyperthyroidism. For ophthalmopathy, model prediction preceded onset by a median 6.5 months.

The sequenced sample was peripheral blood mononuclear cells (PBMCs), obtained at new diagnosis, from a patient treated with antithyroid drugs. The clonotype was recovered from a man aged 40-49 years with Graves disease. V and J are TRBV6-5 and TRBJ2-1; 9 bases align to TRBD2. Written as DNA, the CDR3 is TGTGCCAGCAGTTTATCGACTAGCGGCAATGAGCAGTTCTTC. Amino acids: CASSLSTSGNEQFF.